This T cell receptor beta chain was recorded in a study of regulatory T cells in long-lasting Graves disease. Relying on iRepertoire HTBI primers and Arm-PCR of CDR3 regions, the team built TCR beta libraries. MiXCR, run by TCRdb on the multiplex PCR reads, gives a single entry per CDR3 protein. The sample shows 250,000 to 300,000 distinct CDR3 sequences, under 20% of them seen only once. The time point denotes: newly diagnosed GD, antithyroid drugs for less than 3 months. RNA isolated from PBMCs was used to make the TCR library. This clonotype was found a few times. The sample was also linked to a second study, of T cells in Graves' hyperthyroidism and ophthalmopathy.

The origin of this receptor is a woman younger than 45 with Graves disease. Sample: peripheral blood mononuclear cells (PBMCs), taken at new diagnosis, from a patient treated with antithyroid drugs.

The CDR3 DNA reads TGTGCCAGTAAAGGCGGCTACAGGGCTAATTCACCCCTCCACTTT. Translating gives CASKGGYRANSPLHF. The J gene is TRBJ1-6, the V gene TRBV19; D perhaps matches TRBD1 (6 bases). Trimming left V 7 bases short and J 6 bases short, with 16 bases between. Per germline, CDR1 LNHDA and CDR2 SQIVND (reference sequence). The CDR3 extends over 15 amino acids. Using reference TRBV19 and TRBJ1-6 for the parts outside the CDR3, the full variable domain is DGGITQSPKYLFRKEGQNVTLSCEQNLNHDAMYWYRQDPGQGLRLIYYSQIVNDFQKGDIAEGYSVSREKKESFPLTVTSAQKNPTAFYLCASKGGYRANSPLHFGNGTRLTVT.